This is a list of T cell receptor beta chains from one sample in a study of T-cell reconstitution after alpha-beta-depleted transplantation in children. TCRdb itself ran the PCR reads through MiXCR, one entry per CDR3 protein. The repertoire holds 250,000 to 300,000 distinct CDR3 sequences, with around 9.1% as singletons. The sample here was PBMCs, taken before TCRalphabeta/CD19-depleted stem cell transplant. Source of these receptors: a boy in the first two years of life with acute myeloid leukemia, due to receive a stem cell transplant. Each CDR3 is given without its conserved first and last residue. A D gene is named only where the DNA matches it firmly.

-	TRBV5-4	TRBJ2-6	ASSLGGSSGANVLT
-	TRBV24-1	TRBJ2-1	ATSSLLQGNEQF
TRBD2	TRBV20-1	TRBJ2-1	SARDPAGGPRSSYNEQF
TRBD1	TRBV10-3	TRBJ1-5	AISEGQGSQPQH
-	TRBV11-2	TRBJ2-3	ASSSFLGQGTDTQY
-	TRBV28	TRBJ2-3	ASSATPTDTQY
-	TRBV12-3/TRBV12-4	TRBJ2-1	ASTSGGEQF
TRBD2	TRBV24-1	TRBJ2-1	ATSEVRGGGSYNEQF
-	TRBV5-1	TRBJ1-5	ASSLGQGTDQPQH
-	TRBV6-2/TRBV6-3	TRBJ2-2	ASSPRDTIIANTGELF
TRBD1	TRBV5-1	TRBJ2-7	ASSFSTGGYEQY
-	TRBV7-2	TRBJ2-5	ASSTHGGPPETQY